A selection of T cell receptor beta chains follows, all from one sample in a study of immune reconstitution after stem cell transplant in scleroderma. Each CDR3 protein is one row after TCRdb ran MiXCR on the RT-PCR reads. The table has about 2,400 distinct CDR3 sequences, roughly 6% seen once. Sample acquisition took place before or after autologous hematopoietic stem cell transplantation (not recorded which). The receptors were sampled from a female donor with systemic sclerosis. The CDR3 runs from the conserved cysteine through the conserved F or W. Fields, in order: D gene, V gene, J gene, clone size, CDR3 protein, CDR3 DNA. D genes are given only for firm matches. Only part of the rows carry a size: once, few, many, or a class if the clone is expanded.

d_gene: -; v_gene: TRBV5-1; j_gene: TRBJ2-5; abundance: few; CDR3aa: CASSQQETQYF; CDR3nt: TGCGCCAGCAGCCAGCAAGAGACCCAGTACTTC
d_gene: -; v_gene: TRBV2; j_gene: TRBJ2-7; abundance: medium-sized; CDR3aa: CASSERRGLTYEQYF; CDR3nt: TGTGCCAGCAGTGAAAGGCGGGGTTTAACCTACGAGCAGTACTTC
d_gene: -; v_gene: TRBV10-3; j_gene: TRBJ2-1; abundance: few; CDR3aa: CAISEATGIYNEQFF; CDR3nt: TGTGCCATCAGTGAGGCGACAGGAATCTACAATGAGCAGTTCTTC
d_gene: -; v_gene: TRBV5-1; j_gene: TRBJ1-2; abundance: medium-sized; CDR3aa: CASSRDNYGYTF; CDR3nt: TGCGCCAGCAGTAGGGACAACTATGGCTACACCTTC
d_gene: TRBD1; v_gene: TRBV3-1; j_gene: TRBJ1-1; abundance: few; CDR3aa: CASSQARTGRVVMNTEAFF; CDR3nt: TGTGCCAGCAGCCAAGCCCGGACAGGGCGTGTAGTCATGAACACTGAAGCTTTCTTT
d_gene: TRBD2; v_gene: TRBV7-2; j_gene: TRBJ2-7; abundance: medium-sized; CDR3aa: CASSLGLAGTYEQYF; CDR3nt: TGTGCCAGCAGCTTGGGACTAGCGGGAACCTACGAGCAGTACTTC
d_gene: -; v_gene: TRBV10-2; j_gene: TRBJ2-7; abundance: -; CDR3aa: CASSEPSLSAPHEQYF; CDR3nt: TGCGCCAGCAGTGAGCCATCTTTGTCGGCGCCCCACGAGCAGTACTTC
d_gene: -; v_gene: TRBV12-3/TRBV12-4; j_gene: TRBJ1-2; abundance: medium-sized; CDR3aa: CASSFRDKYGYTF; CDR3nt: TGTGCCAGCAGTTTCCGGGACAAGTATGGCTACACCTTC
d_gene: TRBD2; v_gene: TRBV20-1; j_gene: TRBJ2-7; abundance: -; CDR3aa: CSARDLDGTSGIRGEQYF; CDR3nt: TGCAGTGCTAGAGATCTCGACGGGACTAGCGGTATACGGGGCGAGCAGTACTTC
d_gene: -; v_gene: TRBV2; j_gene: TRBJ1-4; abundance: medium-sized; CDR3aa: CASILGRGFDEKLFF; CDR3nt: TGTGCCAGCATTTTAGGGAGAGGGTTCGATGAAAAACTGTTTTTT
d_gene: TRBD2; v_gene: TRBV29-1; j_gene: TRBJ2-3; abundance: few; CDR3aa: CSAASGSGDTQYF; CDR3nt: TGCAGCGCCGCTAGCGGGAGCGGGGATACGCAGTATTTT
d_gene: -; v_gene: TRBV11-2; j_gene: TRBJ1-2; abundance: -; CDR3aa: CASSRSQGSLYGYTF; CDR3nt: TGTGCCAGCAGCCGCTCGCAGGGGTCCCTCTATGGCTACACCTTC
d_gene: -; v_gene: TRBV5-6; j_gene: TRBJ1-2; abundance: -; CDR3aa: CASSWMTEDYGYTF; CDR3nt: TGTGCCAGCAGCTGGATGACAGAGGACTATGGCTACACCTTT
d_gene: -; v_gene: TRBV28; j_gene: TRBJ1-5; abundance: medium-sized; CDR3aa: CASSISNQPQHF; CDR3nt: TGTGCCAGCAGTATCTCCAATCAGCCCCAGCATTTT
d_gene: -; v_gene: TRBV7-2; j_gene: TRBJ2-1; abundance: -; CDR3aa: CASGLMGRREQFF; CDR3nt: TGTGCCAGCGGATTAATGGGCCGGCGGGAGCAGTTCTTC
d_gene: TRBD1; v_gene: TRBV6-5; j_gene: TRBJ1-2; abundance: few; CDR3aa: CASSYSEGAVYGYTF; CDR3nt: TGTGCCAGCAGTTACTCGGAGGGGGCAGTATATGGCTACACCTTC
d_gene: -; v_gene: TRBV30; j_gene: TRBJ1-5; abundance: medium-sized; CDR3aa: CACSTGPSNQPQHF; CDR3nt: TGTGCCTGCAGTACAGGGCCTAGCAATCAGCCCCAGCATTTT
d_gene: -; v_gene: TRBV6-1; j_gene: TRBJ1-1; abundance: large; CDR3aa: CASSEKAKGNTEAFF; CDR3nt: TGTGCCAGCAGTGAGAAGGCTAAGGGAAACACTGAAGCTTTCTTT
d_gene: TRBD1; v_gene: TRBV6-5; j_gene: TRBJ1-5; abundance: medium-sized; CDR3aa: CASSSSSGTGETYQPQHF; CDR3nt: TGTGCCAGCAGTTCCTCATCCGGGACAGGGGAAACCTATCAGCCCCAGCATTTT
d_gene: -; v_gene: TRBV7-2; j_gene: TRBJ2-1; abundance: few; CDR3aa: CASRAGALYNEQFF; CDR3nt: TGTGCCAGCCGGGCGGGGGCCCTCTACAATGAGCAGTTCTTC
d_gene: TRBD2; v_gene: TRBV6-6; j_gene: TRBJ2-3; abundance: -; CDR3aa: CASVPRLTGGPDTQYF; CDR3nt: TGTGCCAGCGTCCCACGACTGACGGGAGGACCAGATACGCAGTATTTT
d_gene: TRBD1; v_gene: TRBV5-1; j_gene: TRBJ2-1; abundance: -; CDR3aa: CASRPGTGGATRHFNEQFF; CDR3nt: TGCGCCAGCAGACCGGGGACAGGGGGTGCTACCCGTCACTTCAATGAGCAGTTCTTC
d_gene: -; v_gene: TRBV19; j_gene: TRBJ1-2; abundance: large; CDR3aa: CASSIQGNYGYTF; CDR3nt: TGTGCCAGTAGTATACAGGGGAACTATGGCTACACCTTC
d_gene: TRBD1; v_gene: TRBV29-1; j_gene: TRBJ2-7; abundance: -; CDR3aa: CSAYRGGYEQYF; CDR3nt: TGCAGCGCCTACAGGGGCGGCTACGAGCAGTACTTC
d_gene: TRBD2; v_gene: TRBV3-1; j_gene: TRBJ2-7; abundance: few; CDR3aa: CASSRAGGAYEQYF; CDR3nt: TGTGCCAGCAGCCGCGCGGGGGGAGCCTACGAGCAGTACTTC